These T cell receptor beta chains were read from a single sample in a study of T cells in Graves' hyperthyroidism and ophthalmopathy. One entry per CDR3 protein, called by TCRdb with MiXCR from the multiplex PCR reads. The sample includes some 350,000 distinct CDR3 sequences, approximately 16% seen only once; the top ten take about 20%. Sequenced input: blood. The receptors derive from a woman aged 55-69 years with Graves' ophthalmopathy. The CDR3 runs from the conserved cysteine through the conserved F or W. D genes are given only for firm matches. Some rows have no size entry. The others give once, few or many, or a class for an expanded clone.

>few|TRBJ2-7|TRBV20-1|TRBD2
TGCAGTGCAACTCTACTAGCGGGAGTAGGAGACGAGCAGTACTTC
CSATLLAGVGDEQYF
>many|TRBJ1-5|TRBV6-1|NA
TGTGCCAGCAGTGAAGCTGGGTCTAATAGCAATCAGCCCCAGCATTTT
CASSEAGSNSNQPQHF
>NA|TRBJ2-7|TRBV4-1|NA
TGCGCCAGCAGCCAGCCGGGACCTCTGAGCTCCTACGAGCAGTACTTC
CASSQPGPLSSYEQYF
>NA|TRBJ2-7|TRBV5-1|NA
TGCGCCAGCAGCTTGGCGACAGGAGGTAGGGAGCAGTACTTC
CASSLATGGREQYF
>few|TRBJ2-3|TRBV9|NA
TGTGCCAGCAGCCCCGGGTACGGCGGGGGCACAGATACGCAGTATTTT
CASSPGYGGGTDTQYF
>few|TRBJ2-5|TRBV20-1|NA
TGCAGTGCTAGCCGAAGCGAGACACATCAAGAGACCCAGTACTTC
CSASRSETHQETQYF
>NA|TRBJ2-3|TRBV9|NA
TGTGCCAGCAGCGGAAGGGGGTTTTCCGCAGATACGCAGTATTTT
CASSGRGFSADTQYF
>many|TRBJ1-1|TRBV28|NA
TGTGCCAGCAGTTTGAGGCAGGGTTACACTGAAGCTTTCTTT
CASSLRQGYTEAFF
>NA|TRBJ1-2|TRBV7-9|TRBD1
TGTGCCAGCAGTCGGACAGGGGGCGCCTATGGCTACACCTTC
CASSRTGGAYGYTF
>few|TRBJ1-6|TRBV30|TRBD1
TGTGCCTGGAGTGTACCGACAGGGTTTAATTCACCCCTCCACTTT
CAWSVPTGFNSPLHF
>many|TRBJ2-7|TRBV12-3/TRBV12-4|TRBD1
TGTGCCAGCAGTTTAAACAGGGGACCCTACGAGCAGTACTTC
CASSLNRGPYEQYF
>few|TRBJ2-7|TRBV20-1|TRBD2
TGCAGTGCTAGGGACCTCGCTAGCGGGCCTTACGAGCAGTACTTC
CSARDLASGPYEQYF
>many|TRBJ2-5|TRBV20-1|NA
TGCAGTGTAAGAGACACCTACCAAGAGACCCAGTACTTC
CSVRDTYQETQYF
>NA|TRBJ2-7|TRBV20-1|NA
TGCAGTGCTAGAGATCTAGAGCAGGGCCAAGGTTACGAGCAGTACTTC
CSARDLEQGQGYEQYF
>many|TRBJ2-1|TRBV7-9|TRBD2
TGTGCCAGCAGCCCTAGACTAGCGGGAGGTGCGGGCCATGAGCAGTTCTTC
CASSPRLAGGAGHEQFF
>NA|TRBJ2-7|TRBV6-6|NA
TGTGCCAGCAGTTACTCGAGGAGCGGGCTTCCCTACGAGCAGTACTTC
CASSYSRSGLPYEQYF
>many|TRBJ1-5|TRBV7-8|TRBD1
TGTGCCAGCAGCTTAGTGAGGGAAGTCCCGGGACAGGGTAGACAGCCCCAGCATTTT
CASSLVREVPGQGRQPQHF
>many|TRBJ2-2|TRBV5-1|NA
TGCGCCAGCAGCTCCCCCCGGGGGCAGAACACCGGGGAGCTGTTTTTT
CASSSPRGQNTGELFF
>many|TRBJ2-7|TRBV12-3/TRBV12-4|NA
TGTGCCAGCAGCGGTGGCGTCGCAGGGGCCAACGAGCAGTACTTC
CASSGGVAGANEQYF
>NA|TRBJ1-2|TRBV6-2/TRBV6-3|TRBD1
TGTGCCAGCAGTAACGGACAGGGTGCGTACGGCTACACCTTC
CASSNGQGAYGYTF
>NA|TRBJ2-5|TRBV6-1|TRBD1
TGTGCCAGCAGGACGACAGGGGGGGGGGTCCAAGAGACCCAGTACTTC
CASRTTGGGVQETQYF
>many|TRBJ1-1|TRBV20-1|TRBD1
TGCAGTGCTAGAGCCGGGACAGTGAACACTGAAGCTTTCTTT
CSARAGTVNTEAFF
>NA|TRBJ1-1|TRBV20-1|NA
TGCAGTGCCATCGGGCAGTCGAACACTGAAGCTTTCTTT
CSAIGQSNTEAFF
>many|TRBJ2-7|TRBV6-1|TRBD1
TGTGCCAGCAGTCAGGACAGGGCGGCCTACGAGCAGTACTTC
CASSQDRAAYEQYF
>few|TRBJ2-1|TRBV9|NA
TGTGCCAGCAGCGTATCTGGGCTTGGTGAGCAGTTCTTC
CASSVSGLGEQFF
>few|TRBJ2-5|TRBV5-1|TRBD1
TGCGCCAGCAGCGGAGTAACAGGGGCAGAGACCCAGTACTTC
CASSGVTGAETQYF
>many|TRBJ2-7|TRBV13|TRBD1
TGTGCCAGCAGCTCAGGGACAGGTATCCACGAGCAGTACTTC
CASSSGTGIHEQYF
>many|TRBJ1-2|TRBV6-1|NA
TGTGCCAGCAGTAAAGGGACTGCGTATGGCTACACCTTC
CASSKGTAYGYTF
>NA|TRBJ2-7|TRBV9|NA
TGTGCCAGCAGCTTTCGGGCCTCGGACGAGCAGTACTTC
CASSFRASDEQYF
>NA|TRBJ2-7|TRBV5-1|TRBD2
TGCGCCAGCAGCGGGGGGGACGGACCCTACGAGCAGTACTTC
CASSGGDGPYEQYF
>NA|TRBJ2-2|TRBV6-2/TRBV6-3|NA
TGTGCCAGCTCCCCCGCCTGGGCCCATTTGATGGCCGGGGAGCTGTTTTTT
CASSPAWAHLMAGELFF
>many|TRBJ2-7|TRBV29-1|TRBD2
TGCAGCGTATCAGGACTAGCGGGACGATACGAGCAGTACTTC
CSVSGLAGRYEQYF
>NA|TRBJ2-6|TRBV20-1|NA
TGCAGTGCCAGGACGGGTTCTGGGGCCAACGTCCTGACTTTC
CSARTGSGANVLTF
>many|TRBJ1-6|TRBV28|NA
TGTGCCAGCAGTCCCCTAGGAGAATGGTATAATTCACCCCTCCACTTT
CASSPLGEWYNSPLHF
>NA|TRBJ2-3|TRBV19|TRBD2
TGTGCCAGTAGTACCCGCCGGAGCGGGAGGCCCACAGATACGCAGTATTTT
CASSTRRSGRPTDTQYF
>NA|TRBJ2-2|TRBV28|NA
TGTGCCAGCAGCGCCGGGATGGTCATCGGGGAGCTGTTTTTT
CASSAGMVIGELFF
>many|TRBJ2-7|TRBV20-1|NA
TGCAGTGCTAGGAGGCGGCGGACTACTTCCTACGAGCAGTACTTC
CSARRRRTTSYEQYF
>many|TRBJ2-7|TRBV30|NA
TGTGCCTGGAGTGTAAGGGTCTCCTACGAGCAGTACTTC
CAWSVRVSYEQYF
>NA|TRBJ2-5|TRBV29-1|TRBD2
TGCAGCGTTGAAGGACTAGCGGAGACCCAGTACTTC
CSVEGLAETQYF
>many|TRBJ1-5|TRBV6-2/TRBV6-3|TRBD1
TGTGCCAGCAGTACAACCGACAGGGGTCAGCCCCAGCATTTT
CASSTTDRGQPQHF
>NA|TRBJ2-7|TRBV6-2/TRBV6-3|TRBD2
TGTGCCAGCTCCTGGAGACTAGCGGGAGCCTCTGGGGGGTACGGGCAGTACTTC
CASSWRLAGASGGYGQYF